The rows below give T cell receptor beta chains drawn from one sample of a study of blood T cell repertoires in COVID-19. Sequenced by immunoSEQ multiplex PCR; TCRdb stores in-frame clones only, minus some. The table includes 250,000 to 350,000 clones, 75% to 90% detected once. The sequenced sample consisted of peripheral blood. These receptors all stem from a man in his late teens or twenties with active or convalescent COVID-19. CDR3s include the opening cysteine and the closing phenylalanine or tryptophan. The D gene is left open where the match is weak. Some rows have no size entry. The others give once, few or many, or a class for an expanded clone.

D gene	V gene	J gene	clone size	CDR3 DNA	CDR3 protein
TRBD1	TRBV28	TRBJ1-2	.	TGTGCCAGCAGTCCTCCGACAGGGGCGAGATATGGCTACACCTTC	CASSPPTGARYGYTF
TRBD2	TRBV6-4	TRBJ2-3	many	TGTGCCAGCAGTGACTCGACGGCGGGGGGCCCGGATACGCAGTATTTT	CASSDSTAGGPDTQYF
TRBD1	TRBV3-1/TRBV3-2	TRBJ1-1	.	TGTGCCAGCAGCCGAGAGTTAGCCGGGACAGTGAACACTGAAGCTTTCTTT	CASSRELAGTVNTEAFF
.	TRBV19	TRBJ1-2	.	TGTGCCAGTAGTCCCTATGACGGGGAGAATGGCTACACCTTC	CASSPYDGENGYTF
.	TRBV9	TRBJ1-2	.	TGTGCCAGCAGCGTAGGCGGACAGAACTATGGCTACACCTTC	CASSVGGQNYGYTF
TRBD1	TRBV19	TRBJ1-6	.	TGTGCCAGTAGGTACATCACGGGACAGAATTCACCCCTCCACTTT	CASRYITGQNSPLHF
.	TRBV5-6	TRBJ1-1	.	TGTGCCAGCAGTTATCCTCGGGACACCATCACTGAAGCTTTCTTT	CASSYPRDTITEAFF
.	TRBV7-9	TRBJ1-6	.	TGTGCCAGCAGCAACGGGAATAATTCACCCCTCCACTTT	CASSNGNNSPLHF
TRBD2	TRBV28	TRBJ2-5	.	TGTGCCAGCAGTCAGGGACTAGCGGGAGTGGAGACCCAGTACTTC	CASSQGLAGVETQYF
.	TRBV19	TRBJ2-7	few	TGTGCCAGTAGTATGGGATCTACAGGCTCCTACGAGCAGTACTTC	CASSMGSTGSYEQYF
TRBD1	TRBV10-3	TRBJ2-1	once	TGTGCCATCAACGCGGGACAGGGGCTCCACAATGAGCAGTTCTTC	CAINAGQGLHNEQFF
.	TRBV25-1	TRBJ2-6	.	TGTGCCAGCAGTGATGGAGGCACCCCCACCGGGGCCAACGTCCTGACTTTC	CASSDGGTPTGANVLTF
TRBD2	TRBV7-9	TRBJ2-3	.	TGTGCCAGCAGCTTACTCACCGGGGGGGACACAGATACGCAGTATTTT	CASSLLTGGDTDTQYF
.	TRBV5-1	TRBJ2-2	.	TGCGCCAGCAGCTTGACACCCGGGACACATAACACCGGGGAGCTGTTTTTT	CASSLTPGTHNTGELFF
TRBD1	TRBV27	TRBJ1-6	.	TGTGCCAGCAGTCGGGACAGGGCGTCCAATTCACCCCTCCACTTT	CASSRDRASNSPLHF
.	TRBV19	TRBJ2-6	few	TGTGCCAGTAGTATAGAGGAGGGCTCTGGGGCCAACGTCCTGACTTTC	CASSIEEGSGANVLTF
.	TRBV11-2	TRBJ2-7	once	TGTGCCAGCAGCTTAGGGACTCTGGGCGAGCAGTACTTC	CASSLGTLGEQYF
TRBD1	TRBV7-6	TRBJ1-4	once	TGTGCCAGCAGCTTAGACCGGGACAGGGGTGGGACTAATGAAAAACTGTTTTTT	CASSLDRDRGGTNEKLFF
TRBD1	TRBV12-3/TRBV12-4	TRBJ2-1	.	TGTGCCAGCAGGGAGACAGGGTTTAGTGAGCAGTTCTTC	CASRETGFSEQFF
.	TRBV11-2	TRBJ2-1	.	TGTGCCAGCAGCGCTATTCAGGGGCCATACAATGAGCAGTTCTTC	CASSAIQGPYNEQFF
TRBD1	TRBV7-2	TRBJ2-7	.	TGTGCCAGCAGCTTGGGACAGGGAATATATACCTACGAGCAGTACTTC	CASSLGQGIYTYEQYF
TRBD1	TRBV3-1/TRBV3-2	TRBJ1-1	.	TGTGCCAGCAGCTCCAGGGGGTACATGAACACTGAAGCTTTCTTT	CASSSRGYMNTEAFF
TRBD1	TRBV6-5	TRBJ1-1	.	TGTGCCAGCGGGACAGGGGCTTCGAACACTGAAGCTTTCTTT	CASGTGASNTEAFF
TRBD1	TRBV5-1	TRBJ2-5	.	TGCGCCAGCAGCTTACCGGGACAGTGGGAGACCCAGTACTTC	CASSLPGQWETQYF
.	TRBV7-5	TRBJ2-7	.	TGTGCCAGAAGCTCCTGGCGGGCCAGTCACTACGAGCAGTACTTC	CARSSWRASHYEQYF
.	TRBV4-1	TRBJ1-6	.	TGCGCCAGCAGCCAAGTCCCGAGCCTAAATTCACCCCTCCACTTT	CASSQVPSLNSPLHF
TRBD1	TRBV6-5	TRBJ1-2	.	TGTGCCAGCGGAATTTGGACAGGCATCGGTGGCTACACCTTC	CASGIWTGIGGYTF
.	TRBV21-1	TRBJ2-3	.	TGTGCCAGCAGCAAAGTCGCGGACAGGGGATTTTTAACGTATTTT	CASSKVADRGFLTYF
.	TRBV29-1	TRBJ1-1	.	TGCAGCGGTGGGACAACGAACACTGAAGCTTTCTTT	CSGGTTNTEAFF
.	TRBV27	TRBJ2-1	.	TGTGCCAGCAGTTTCCTAGCTAGTGGGGGCCCCCATTACAATGAGCAGTTCTTC	CASSFLASGGPHYNEQFF
TRBD1	TRBV7-8	TRBJ1-1	.	TGTGCCAGCAGCTTAGATCACAGGGGGTTCTTGAACACTGAAGCTTTCTTT	CASSLDHRGFLNTEAFF
TRBD2	TRBV7-7	TRBJ2-1	few	TGTGCCAGCAGCCCAATGGCGGGGGGGTACAATGAGCAGTTCTTC	CASSPMAGGYNEQFF
.	TRBV2	TRBJ2-3	.	TGTGCCAGCAGTGGCCGGACAGCCTCAGATACGCAGTATTTT	CASSGRTASDTQYF
.	TRBV18	TRBJ1-6	few	TGTGCCAGCTCACCAATAGACAGCTCCTATAATTCACCCCTCCACTTT	CASSPIDSSYNSPLHF
TRBD2	TRBV5-1	TRBJ2-2	.	TGCGCCAGCAGCTTGGCGGCGGGAGGGGCCGGGGAGCTGTTTTTT	CASSLAAGGAGELFF
.	TRBV7-8	TRBJ1-6	.	TGTGCCAGCTTTACCGGGACACTAAATTCACCCCTCCACTTT	CASFTGTLNSPLHF
TRBD1	TRBV18	TRBJ2-1	.	TGTGCCAGCTCACCACAGGGGGCCGAAAGGGAGCAGTTCTTC	CASSPQGAEREQFF
.	TRBV6-5	TRBJ1-6	few	TGTGCCAGCAGAATACAGGGCTCCTATAATTCACCCCTCCACTTT	CASRIQGSYNSPLHF
.	TRBV10-3	TRBJ1-3	.	TGTGCCATCAGTGAGTCGACTATCCGGGCCTCTGGAAACACCATATATTTT	CAISESTIRASGNTIYF
TRBD2	TRBV11-2	TRBJ2-5	.	TGTGCCAGCAGCTTAACCCCAGTCGTGGCTAGCGGGTTGGAGACCCAGTACTTC	CASSLTPVVASGLETQYF
TRBD2	TRBV5-1	TRBJ2-4	.	TGCGCCAGCAGCCCTCGGGAGGGGATAAAAAACATTCAGTACTTC	CASSPREGIKNIQYF
.	TRBV2	TRBJ2-1	once	TGTGCCAGCAGTGGATGGGGCGGTGAGCAGTTCTTC	CASSGWGGEQFF
TRBD1	TRBV6-2/TRBV6-3	TRBJ2-5	.	TGTGCCAGCAGTTACGCAGGGGGCCGAGAGACCCAGTACTTC	CASSYAGGRETQYF
.	TRBV6-5	TRBJ2-1	.	TGTGCCAGCAGTTCACAGGGCAATGAGCAGTTCTTC	CASSSQGNEQFF
.	TRBV29-1	TRBJ2-4	.	TGCAGCGTTGAGGACATTCAGCAGGGCCCATCGGGCATTCAGTACTTC	CSVEDIQQGPSGIQYF
TRBD1	TRBV10-3	TRBJ1-2	.	TGTGCCATCACCCCTTCGACAGGGAGCTACTATGGCTACACCTTC	CAITPSTGSYYGYTF